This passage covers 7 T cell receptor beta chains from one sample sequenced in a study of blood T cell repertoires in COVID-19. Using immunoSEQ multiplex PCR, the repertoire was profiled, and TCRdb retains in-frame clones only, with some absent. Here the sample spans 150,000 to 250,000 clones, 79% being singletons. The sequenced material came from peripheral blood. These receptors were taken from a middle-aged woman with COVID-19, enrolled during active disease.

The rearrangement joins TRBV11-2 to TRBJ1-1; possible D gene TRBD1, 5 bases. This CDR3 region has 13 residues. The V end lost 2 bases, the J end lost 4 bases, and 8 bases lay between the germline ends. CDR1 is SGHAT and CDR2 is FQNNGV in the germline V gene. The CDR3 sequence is CASSLPGGTEAFF. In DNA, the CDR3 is TGTGCCAGCAGCTTACCCGGGGGCACTGAAGCTTTCTTT. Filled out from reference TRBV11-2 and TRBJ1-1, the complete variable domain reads EAGVAQSPRYKIIEKRQSVAFWCNPISGHATLYWYQQILGQGPKLLIQFQNNGVVDDSQLPKDRFSAERLKGVDSTLKIQPAKLEDSAVYLCASSLPGGTEAFFGQGTRLTVV.

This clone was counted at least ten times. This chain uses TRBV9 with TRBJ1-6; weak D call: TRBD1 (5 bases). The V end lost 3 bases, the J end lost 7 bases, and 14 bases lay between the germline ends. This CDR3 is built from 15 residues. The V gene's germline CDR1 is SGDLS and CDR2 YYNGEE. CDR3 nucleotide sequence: TGTGCCAGCAGCGCGCGGACAAACCTGAATTCACCCCTCCACTTT. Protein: CASSARTNLNSPLHF.

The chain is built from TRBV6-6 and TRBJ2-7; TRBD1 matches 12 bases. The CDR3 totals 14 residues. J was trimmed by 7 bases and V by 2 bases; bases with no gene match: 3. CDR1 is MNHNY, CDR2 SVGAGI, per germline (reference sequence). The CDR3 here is CASSYRDRGHEQYF. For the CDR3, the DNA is TGTGCCAGCAGTTACCGGGACAGGGGGCATGAGCAGTACTTC.

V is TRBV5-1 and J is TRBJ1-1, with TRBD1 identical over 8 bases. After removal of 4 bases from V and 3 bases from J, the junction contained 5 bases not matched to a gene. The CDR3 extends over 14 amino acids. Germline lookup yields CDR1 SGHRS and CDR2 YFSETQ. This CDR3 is CASSPGQDYTEAFF. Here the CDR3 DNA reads TGCGCCAGCAGCCCGGGACAGGACTACACTGAAGCTTTCTTT.

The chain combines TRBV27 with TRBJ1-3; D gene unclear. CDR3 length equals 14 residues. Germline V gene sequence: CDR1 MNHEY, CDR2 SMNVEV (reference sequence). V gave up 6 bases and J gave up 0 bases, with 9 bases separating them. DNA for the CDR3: TGTGCCAGCAGCCGATGGGCCTCTGGAAACACCATATATTTT. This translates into CASSRWASGNTIYF.

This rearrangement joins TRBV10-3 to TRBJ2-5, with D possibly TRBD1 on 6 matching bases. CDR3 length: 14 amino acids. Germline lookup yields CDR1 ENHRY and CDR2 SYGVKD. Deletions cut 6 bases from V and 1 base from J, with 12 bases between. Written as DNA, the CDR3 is TGTGCCATCAGATCGGACAGCCGCCAAGAGACCCAGTACTTC. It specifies CAIRSDSRQETQYF.

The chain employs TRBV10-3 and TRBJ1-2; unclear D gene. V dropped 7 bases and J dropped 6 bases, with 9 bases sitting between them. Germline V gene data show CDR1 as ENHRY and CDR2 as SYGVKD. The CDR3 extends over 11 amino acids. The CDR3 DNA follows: TGTGCCATCAACCCGGGAGATGGCTACACCTTC. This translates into CAINPGDGYTF.